The sample holds a few counts of the clone carrying this T cell receptor (beta chain). What it binds is unknown. These data originate in a study of human T cells and chemical hapten exposure. About the research overall: How much TCR each sample yielded varied, mostly because pooled library volumes differed slightly.

General study findings and limits: PT1 expanded TCR numbers tracked positively with patch test score. It was expanded TCRs that formed significantly more large CDR3 similarity clusters than controls did.

TCRdb re-called the RACE reads with MiXCR, one entry per CDR3 protein. The sample holds 50,000 or so distinct CDR3 sequences; approximately 9.9% are singletons and the top ten take under 2%. Time point indicated: patch test 1, 2 weeks after DPC sensitization. The treatment here: therapeutic diphenylcyclopropenone sensitization with weekly scalp DPC. Extraction of total RNA was performed on unfractionated whole blood. The receptor was isolated from a woman aged 40 to 50 with alopecia areata. Some clones in this sample may be carry-over from other donors' samples. Sequenced here: whole blood, sampled in connection with sensitization to the hapten diphenylcyclopropenone (DPC).

CDR3 in amino acids: CASGPDRGFYEQYF. In DNA form, the CDR3 reads TGTGCCAGCGGACCGGACAGGGGCTTTTACGAGCAGTACTTC. V and J are TRBV6-2 or TRBV6-3 and TRBJ2-7, with 9 bases fitting TRBD1. The CDR3 is 14 residues long. Germline V gene sequence: CDR1 MNHEY, CDR2 SVGEGT. The V and J ends lost 8 bases and 4 bases, in that order; junction bases with no gene match: 9.